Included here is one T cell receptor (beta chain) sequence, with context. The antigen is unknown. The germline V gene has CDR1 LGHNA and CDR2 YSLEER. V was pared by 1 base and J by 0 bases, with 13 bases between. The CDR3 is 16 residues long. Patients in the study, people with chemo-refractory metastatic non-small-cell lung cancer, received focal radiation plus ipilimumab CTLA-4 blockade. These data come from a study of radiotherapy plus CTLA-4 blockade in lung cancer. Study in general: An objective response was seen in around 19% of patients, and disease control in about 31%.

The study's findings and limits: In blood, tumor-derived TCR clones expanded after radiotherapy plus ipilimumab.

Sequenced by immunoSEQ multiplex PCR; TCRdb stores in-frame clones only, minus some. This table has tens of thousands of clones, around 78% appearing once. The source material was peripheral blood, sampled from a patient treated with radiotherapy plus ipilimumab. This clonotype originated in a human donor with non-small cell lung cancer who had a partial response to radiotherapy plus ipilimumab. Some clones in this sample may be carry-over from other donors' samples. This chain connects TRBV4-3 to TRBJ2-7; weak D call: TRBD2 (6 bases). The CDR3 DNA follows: TGCGCCAGCAGCCAAGTTTTCGGGACTCGCTCCTACGAGCAGTACTTC. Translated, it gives CASSQVFGTRSYEQYF.